This entry concerns a single T cell receptor (beta chain). This sample was included in a study of blood T cells in healthy people across ages. The extraction recovered at least 5 micrograms of total RNA per sample. V shed 0 bases and J shed 6 bases, with 14 bases lying between them. Per germline, CDR1 MNHEY and CDR2 SVGAGI. The CDR3 has 15 amino acids. Next came a second PCR, run for about 7 to 12 cycles, which used a sample-barcoded 5' primer along with a J-beta primer mix. TCRdb re-derived calls from the 5' RACE reads in MiXCR, one entry per CDR3 protein. The sample yields around 750,000 distinct CDR3 sequences, about 55% seen once.

Sequences were obtained from blood. This rearrangement joins TRBV6-5 to TRBJ1-2; D unresolved. This sequence was found in a man older than 75 in good health. CDR3 DNA sequence: TGTGCCAGCAGTTACTCGATTACGGGTTGGGATGGCTACACCTTC. Translating gives CASSYSITGWDGYTF.